This is a list of T cell receptor beta chains from one sample in a study of T cell responses to AZD1222 COVID-19 vaccine. Only in-frame clones appear in the TCRdb table, and some are missing; sequencing was by immunoSEQ multiplex PCR. The data contain some 170,000 clones, roughly nine tenths of them singletons. The input for sequencing was peripheral blood, taken 28 days after the second AZD1222 dose. The receptors shown here come from an adult who received the AZD1222 COVID-19 vaccine. Each CDR3 is given with its conserved first and last residue. D genes are given only for firm matches. For some rows the clone size is stated as once, few or many, or as a class when expanded; others skip it.

CASSPPSRFYEQYF	TGTGCCAGCTCACCACCGTCGCGGTTCTACGAGCAGTACTTC	NA	NA	TRBJ2-7	TRBV18
CASTPSPGTLSYEQYF	TGTGCCAGCACCCCTTCCCCAGGGACACTCTCTTACGAGCAGTACTTC	once	NA	TRBJ2-7	TRBV7-2
CASSLGQGGQETQYF	TGTGCCAGCAGTTTGGGCCAGGGGGGGCAAGAGACCCAGTACTTC	NA	NA	TRBJ2-5	TRBV28
CAWSRAKWNEQFF	TGTGCCTGGAGTAGGGCCAAGTGGAATGAGCAGTTCTTC	NA	NA	TRBJ2-1	TRBV30
CASSESMGRTEAFF	TGCGCCAGCAGTGAGTCGATGGGACGCACTGAAGCTTTCTTT	NA	NA	TRBJ1-1	TRBV10-1
CASSLNDPFEKLFF	TGCGCCAGCAGCCTTAATGATCCGTTTGAAAAACTGTTTTTT	NA	NA	TRBJ1-4	TRBV5-1
CATSRAHSGRAKIPSNEQFF	TGTGCCACCAGCAGAGCTCATAGCGGGAGGGCCAAGATCCCCAGCAATGAGCAGTTCTTC	NA	TRBD2	TRBJ2-1	TRBV15
CASRADRRTEAFF	TGTGCCAGCAGGGCGGACAGGCGCACTGAAGCTTTCTTT	NA	TRBD1	TRBJ1-1	TRBV6-5
CASSPGQGSSPLHF	TGTGCCAGCAGCCCGGGACAGGGGTCATCACCCCTCCACTTT	NA	TRBD1	TRBJ1-6	TRBV5-5
CASGPSPGQGRPGEQYF	TGTGCTAGTGGTCCCTCACCTGGACAGGGGCGCCCCGGCGAGCAGTACTTC	NA	TRBD1	TRBJ2-7	TRBV12-5
CASSFTGAVDTQYF	TGTGCCAGCAGCTTTACAGGGGCTGTAGATACGCAGTATTTT	NA	TRBD1	TRBJ2-3	TRBV7-9
CASSLVGGRETQYF	TGTGCCAGCAGCTTAGTCGGCGGACGAGAGACCCAGTACTTC	NA	NA	TRBJ2-5	TRBV7-3
CASSPDTLFTDTQYF	TGTGCCAGCTCACCGGACACCCTTTTCACAGATACGCAGTATTTT	NA	NA	TRBJ2-3	TRBV18
CASSPSGWDERPQHF	TGTGCCAGCAGCCCCTCCGGGTGGGACGAGCGGCCCCAGCATTTT	NA	NA	TRBJ1-5	TRBV3-1/TRBV3-2
CASSPRQAGDFGKLFF	TGTGCCAGCTCACCACGTCAGGCAGGGGATTTCGGAAAACTGTTTTTT	NA	NA	TRBJ1-4	TRBV18
CASSPNRGETQYF	TGTGCCAGCAGCCCTAACAGGGGGGAGACCCAGTACTTC	NA	TRBD1	TRBJ2-5	TRBV3-1/TRBV3-2
CASSPQETQYF	TGTGCCAGCTCACCACAAGAGACCCAGTACTTC	NA	NA	TRBJ2-5	TRBV18
CASSLGASGQETQYF	TGCGCCAGCAGCTTGGGGGCTAGCGGCCAAGAGACCCAGTACTTC	NA	TRBD2	TRBJ2-5	TRBV5-1
CASSSQGVGNNEKLFF	TGTGCCAGCAGCTCCCAGGGGGTCGGGAATAATGAAAAACTGTTTTTT	NA	TRBD1	TRBJ1-4	TRBV7-2
CASKGKNQETQYF	TGTGCCAGCAAAGGGAAGAACCAAGAGACCCAGTACTTC	NA	NA	TRBJ2-5	TRBV6-5
CASSPPGQGGYTF	TGCGCCAGCAGCCCGCCCGGACAAGGCGGCTACACCTTC	NA	NA	TRBJ1-2	TRBV5-1
CASSLGVGKGQPQHF	TGTGCCAGCAGCTTAGGAGTGGGGAAAGGACAGCCCCAGCATTTT	NA	NA	TRBJ1-5	TRBV11-2
CASSPLGAGEQFF	TGTGCCAGCAGCCCCCTTGGGGCCGGAGAGCAGTTCTTC	NA	NA	TRBJ2-1	TRBV11-2
CASGPEISNQPQHF	TGTGCTAGTGGTCCCGAGATTAGCAATCAGCCCCAGCATTTT	NA	NA	TRBJ1-5	TRBV12-5
CASSPAYNFPNNEQFF	TGTGCCAGCAGCCCCGCCTATAATTTCCCCAACAATGAGCAGTTCTTC	NA	NA	TRBJ2-1	TRBV7-3
CASSETSGSHNEQFF	TGTGCCAGCAGTGAAACTAGCGGGAGCCACAATGAGCAGTTCTTC	few	TRBD2	TRBJ2-1	TRBV6-4
CASTPRQGLIYGYTF	TGTGCCAGTACCCCGAGGCAGGGACTGATCTATGGCTACACCTTC	NA	NA	TRBJ1-2	TRBV19
CASSSHGSPGYTF	TGTGCCAGCAGCTCCCACGGCTCGCCGGGCTACACCTTC	NA	NA	TRBJ1-2	TRBV7-2
CAWRLAGPQETQYF	TGTGCCTGGAGGCTAGCGGGCCCCCAAGAGACCCAGTACTTC	NA	TRBD2	TRBJ2-5	TRBV30
CASSPADTQYF	TGTGCCAGCAGCCCAGCCGATACGCAGTATTTT	NA	NA	TRBJ2-3	TRBV7-8
CASSITGTGAAGELFF	TGTGCCAGTAGCATAACCGGGACAGGGGCCGCCGGGGAGCTGTTTTTT	NA	TRBD1	TRBJ2-2	TRBV19
CAISESWGATNEKLFF	TGTGCCATCAGTGAGTCGTGGGGAGCAACTAATGAAAAACTGTTTTTT	NA	NA	TRBJ1-4	TRBV10-3
CASSVGTNYGYTF	TGTGCCAGCAGTGTCGGAACCAACTATGGCTACACCTTC	NA	NA	TRBJ1-2	TRBV25-1
CASSRGLAGSNTGELFF	TGTGCCAGCAGCAGGGGACTAGCGGGTTCGAACACCGGGGAGCTGTTTTTT	NA	TRBD2	TRBJ2-2	TRBV5-5
CASRYAYNEQFF	TGTGCCAGCAGATATGCCTACAATGAGCAGTTCTTC	NA	NA	TRBJ2-1	TRBV5-6
CASSQVYPTRGPFGNTIYF	TGCGCCAGCAGCCAAGTTTATCCGACCCGGGGCCCCTTTGGAAACACCATATATTTT	once	NA	TRBJ1-3	TRBV4-1
CASSERTGGNEKLFF	TGTGCCAGCAGTGAAAGAACAGGAGGTAATGAAAAACTGTTTTTT	NA	NA	TRBJ1-4	TRBV6-1
CASSPLGVKTAGWGGYTF	TGTGCCAGTAGTCCGCTTGGGGTCAAGACCGCCGGGTGGGGTGGCTACACCTTC	NA	NA	TRBJ1-2	TRBV19
CASRAGFLYGYTF	TGTGCCAGCAGGGCAGGGTTCCTCTATGGCTACACCTTC	NA	NA	TRBJ1-2	TRBV28
CASSRDRVNEAFF	TGTGCCAGCAGTAGAGACAGGGTAAATGAAGCTTTCTTT	few	TRBD1	TRBJ1-1	TRBV6-5
CASSSGRPEQYF	TGTGCCAGCAGTTCGGGACGGCCCGAGCAGTACTTC	NA	NA	TRBJ2-7	TRBV12-3/TRBV12-4
CASSGSNTEAFF	TGTGCCAGCTCCGGATCCAACACTGAAGCTTTCTTT	NA	NA	TRBJ1-1	TRBV18
CASSLVGTSHNSPLHF	TGTGCCAGCAGTTTAGTCGGGACATCCCATAATTCACCCCTCCACTTT	NA	NA	TRBJ1-6	TRBV27
CASSPNRGRGFFYGYTF	TGTGCCAGTAGTCCTAACAGGGGGCGCGGTTTTTTCTATGGCTACACCTTC	NA	TRBD1	TRBJ1-2	TRBV19
CASSGDRGEHTEAFF	TGTGCCAGCAGTGGCGACAGGGGGGAGCACACTGAAGCTTTCTTT	NA	TRBD1	TRBJ1-1	TRBV2
CASSTADLTVGDYGYTF	TGTGCCAGTAGTACCGCAGACCTGACCGTGGGGGACTATGGCTACACCTTC	few	NA	TRBJ1-2	TRBV19